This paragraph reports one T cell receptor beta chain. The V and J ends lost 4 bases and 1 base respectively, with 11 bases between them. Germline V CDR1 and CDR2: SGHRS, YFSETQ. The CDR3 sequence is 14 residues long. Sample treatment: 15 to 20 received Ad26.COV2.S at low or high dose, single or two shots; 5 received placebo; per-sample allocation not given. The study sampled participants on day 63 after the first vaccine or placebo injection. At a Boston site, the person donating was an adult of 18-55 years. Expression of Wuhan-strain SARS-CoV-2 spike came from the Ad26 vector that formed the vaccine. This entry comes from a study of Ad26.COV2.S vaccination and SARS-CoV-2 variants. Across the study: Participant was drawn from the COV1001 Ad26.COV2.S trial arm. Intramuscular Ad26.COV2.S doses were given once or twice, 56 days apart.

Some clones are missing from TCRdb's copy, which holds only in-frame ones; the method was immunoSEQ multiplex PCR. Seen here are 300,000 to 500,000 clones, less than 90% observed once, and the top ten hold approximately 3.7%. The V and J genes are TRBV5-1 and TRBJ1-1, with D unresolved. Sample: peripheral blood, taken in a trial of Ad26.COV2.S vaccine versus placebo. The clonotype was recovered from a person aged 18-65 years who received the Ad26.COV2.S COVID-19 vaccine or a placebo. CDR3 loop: CASSLGWGNTEAFF. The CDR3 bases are TGCGCCAGCAGCCTAGGGTGGGGGAACACTGAAGCTTTCTTT.